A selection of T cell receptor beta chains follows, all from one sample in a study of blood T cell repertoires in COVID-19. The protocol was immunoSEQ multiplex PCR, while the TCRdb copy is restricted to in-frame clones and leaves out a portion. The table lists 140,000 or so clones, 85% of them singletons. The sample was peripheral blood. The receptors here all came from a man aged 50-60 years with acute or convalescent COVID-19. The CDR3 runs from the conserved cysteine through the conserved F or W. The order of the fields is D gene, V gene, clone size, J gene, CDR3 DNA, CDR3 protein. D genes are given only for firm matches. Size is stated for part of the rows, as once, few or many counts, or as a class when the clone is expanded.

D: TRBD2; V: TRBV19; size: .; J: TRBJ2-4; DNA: TGTGCCAGTAGTGTCCCCCCCAATAGCGGGACAAACATTCAGTACTTC; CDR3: CASSVPPNSGTNIQYF
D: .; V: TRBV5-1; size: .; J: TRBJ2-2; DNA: TGCGCCAGCAGCCTCCGGGAAACCGGGGAGCTGTTTTTT; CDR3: CASSLRETGELFF
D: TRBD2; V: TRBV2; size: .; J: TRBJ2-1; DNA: TGTGCCAGCAGGCAGCTAGCGGGGAACAATGAGCAGTTCTTC; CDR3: CASRQLAGNNEQFF
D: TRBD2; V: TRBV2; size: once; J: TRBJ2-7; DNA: TGTGCCTGTTCTAGCGGGCAAAGCTCCTACGAGCAGTACTTC; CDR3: CACSSGQSSYEQYF
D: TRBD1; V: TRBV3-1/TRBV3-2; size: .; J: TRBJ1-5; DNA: TGTGCCAGCACACAGGGGAATCAGCCCCAGCATTTT; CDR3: CASTQGNQPQHF
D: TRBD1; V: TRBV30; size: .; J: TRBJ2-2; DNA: TGTGCCGCCCTCGATTGGACAGGGGCTTCCGGGGAGCTGTTTTTT; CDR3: CAALDWTGASGELFF
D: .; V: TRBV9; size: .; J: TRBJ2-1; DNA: TGTGCCAGCAGCCCCCGAGCGTCTTTAGGCAATGAGCAGTTCTTC; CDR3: CASSPRASLGNEQFF
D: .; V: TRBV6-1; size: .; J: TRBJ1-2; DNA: TGTGCCAGCAGTGAGCAGGGCTACAACTATGGCTACACCTTC; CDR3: CASSEQGYNYGYTF
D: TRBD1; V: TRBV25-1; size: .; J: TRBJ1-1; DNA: TGTGCCAGCGAGAGACAGGGAGGAGCTTTCTTT; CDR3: CASERQGGAFF
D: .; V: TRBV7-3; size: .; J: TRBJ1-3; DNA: TGTGCCAGCAGCTTAGTCCCACAGGGCACTGGAAACACCATATATTTT; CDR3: CASSLVPQGTGNTIYF
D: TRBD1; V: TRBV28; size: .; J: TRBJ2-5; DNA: TGTGCCAGCAGTCCCGGACAGGTTAGGGAGACCCAGTACTTC; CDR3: CASSPGQVRETQYF
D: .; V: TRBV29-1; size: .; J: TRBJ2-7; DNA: TGCAGCGTTGAAGGGGACTCAGGCTCCTACGAGCAGTACTTC; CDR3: CSVEGDSGSYEQYF
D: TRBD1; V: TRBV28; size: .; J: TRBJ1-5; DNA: TGTGCCAGCAGTACGCCTGGACAGGGATTTTTGCGGCCCCAGCATTTT; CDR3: CASSTPGQGFLRPQHF
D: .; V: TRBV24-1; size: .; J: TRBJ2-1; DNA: TGTGCCACCAGTCAACCCCCGGAGGGCCATGAGCAGTTCTTC; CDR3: CATSQPPEGHEQFF
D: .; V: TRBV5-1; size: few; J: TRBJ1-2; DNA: TGCGCCAGCAGCTTGGGGCAGGGAGGGGGCTACACCTTC; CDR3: CASSLGQGGGYTF
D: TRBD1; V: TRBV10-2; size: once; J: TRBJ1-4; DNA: TGCGCCAGCAGAGACAGGGGTAATGAAAAACTGTTTTTT; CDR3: CASRDRGNEKLFF
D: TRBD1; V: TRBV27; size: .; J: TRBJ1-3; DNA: TGTGCCAGCAGACGGACAGGGGGAAACACCATATATTTT; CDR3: CASRRTGGNTIYF
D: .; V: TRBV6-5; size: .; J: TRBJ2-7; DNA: TGTGCCAGCAGTTACTCCGCTCCAGTGGGCAACGAGCAGTACTTC; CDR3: CASSYSAPVGNEQYF
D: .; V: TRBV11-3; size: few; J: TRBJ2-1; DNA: TGTGCCAGCAGCTATCATACACTAGTCTCCTACAATGAGCAGTTCTTC; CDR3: CASSYHTLVSYNEQFF
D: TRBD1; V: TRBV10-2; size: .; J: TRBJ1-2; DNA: TGCGCCAGCACGGGACAGGGAGTAGGGTATGGCTACACCTTC; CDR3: CASTGQGVGYGYTF
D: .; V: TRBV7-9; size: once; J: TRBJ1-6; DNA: TGTGCCAGCAGCTTAGGGGGGGGGACCTCTTCACCCCTCCACTTT; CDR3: CASSLGGGTSSPLHF
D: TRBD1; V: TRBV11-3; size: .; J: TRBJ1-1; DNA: TGTGCCAGCAGCCCGGCGACAGGGGAAGCTTTCTTT; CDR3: CASSPATGEAFF
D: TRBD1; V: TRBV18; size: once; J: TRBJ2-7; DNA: TGTGCCAGCTCACCAGGACAGGGATCCTACGAGCAGTACTTC; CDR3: CASSPGQGSYEQYF
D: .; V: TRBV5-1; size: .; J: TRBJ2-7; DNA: TGCGCCAGCAGCCCGGGTGGGGGCATCGTATACGAGCAGTACTTC; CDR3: CASSPGGGIVYEQYF
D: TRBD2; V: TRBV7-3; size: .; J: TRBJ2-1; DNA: TGTGCCAGCAGCCCTATAGCGGGGGCGAGGGACAATGAGCAGTTCTTC; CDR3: CASSPIAGARDNEQFF
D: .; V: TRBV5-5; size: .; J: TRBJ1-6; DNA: TGTGCCAGCAGCTGGGAAGGGGGTTACTCACCCCTCCACTTT; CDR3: CASSWEGGYSPLHF
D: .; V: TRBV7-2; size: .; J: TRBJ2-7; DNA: TGTGCCAGCAGCCGACAGGAATCCTACGAGCAGTACTTC; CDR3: CASSRQESYEQYF
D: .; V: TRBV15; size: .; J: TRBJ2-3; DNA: TGTGCCACCAGTTCTCCTCGACGGGGGAGCACAGATACGCAGTATTTT; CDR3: CATSSPRRGSTDTQYF
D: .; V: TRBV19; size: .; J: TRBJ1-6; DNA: TGTGCCAGTAGATGGAGACGGGGGGCCTATAATTCACCCCTCCACTTT; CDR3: CASRWRRGAYNSPLHF
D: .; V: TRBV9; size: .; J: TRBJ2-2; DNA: TGTGCCAGCAGCGTAGCGAGGAACACCGGGGAGCTGTTTTTT; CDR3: CASSVARNTGELFF
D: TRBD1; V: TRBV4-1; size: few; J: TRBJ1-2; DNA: TGCGCCAGCAGCCAAATACAGGGGTCTAACTATGGCTACACCTTC; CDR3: CASSQIQGSNYGYTF
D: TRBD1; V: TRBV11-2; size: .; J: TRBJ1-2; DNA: TGTGCCAGCAGCCCCGGACAGGCCTATGGCTACACCTTC; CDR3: CASSPGQAYGYTF
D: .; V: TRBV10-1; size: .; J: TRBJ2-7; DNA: TGCGCCAGCAGTGCTACCAGGGGCTACGAGCAGTACTTC; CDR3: CASSATRGYEQYF
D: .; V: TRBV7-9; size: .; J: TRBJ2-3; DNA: TGTGCCAGCAGCTTAGATCGGCTAGGCGCAGATACGCAGTATTTT; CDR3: CASSLDRLGADTQYF
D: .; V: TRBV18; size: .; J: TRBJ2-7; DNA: TGTGCCAGCTCGTCAGGTGGAGGGGGGGGTTTCTACGAGCAGTACTTC; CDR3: CASSSGGGGGFYEQYF
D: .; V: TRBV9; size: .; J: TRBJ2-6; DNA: TGTGCCAGCAGCGCCTCCCTGAGGGCGGGGAGCTCTGGGGCCAACGTCCTGACTTTC; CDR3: CASSASLRAGSSGANVLTF
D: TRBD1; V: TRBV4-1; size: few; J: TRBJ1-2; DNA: TGCGCCAGCAGCCAAACCGGGACAGAGCGCTATGGCTACACCTTC; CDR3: CASSQTGTERYGYTF
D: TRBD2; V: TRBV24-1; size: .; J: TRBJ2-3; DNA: TGTGCCACCAGTGACGGGGGGGCATGGGATACGCAGTATTTT; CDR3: CATSDGGAWDTQYF
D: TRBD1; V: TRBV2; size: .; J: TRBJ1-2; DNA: TGTGCCAGCAGTGTCTCGGGACAGGGGTTCTATGGCTACACCTTC; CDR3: CASSVSGQGFYGYTF
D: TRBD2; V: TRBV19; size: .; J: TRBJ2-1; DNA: TGTGCCAGTAGACGCACTAGCGGGGGGACCCACAATGAGCAGTTCTTC; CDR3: CASRRTSGGTHNEQFF
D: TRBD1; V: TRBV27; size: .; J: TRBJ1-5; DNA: TGTGCCAGCAGCTCGCTCTGGGACAGGGACAATCAGCCCCAGCATTTT; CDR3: CASSSLWDRDNQPQHF
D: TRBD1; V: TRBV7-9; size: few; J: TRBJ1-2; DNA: TGTGCCAGCAGCCCGGGACAGGGGGTAGGCTACACCTTC; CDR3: CASSPGQGVGYTF
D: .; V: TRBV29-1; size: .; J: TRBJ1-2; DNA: TGCAGCGTCACAGGGCGACTTAACTATGGCTACACCTTC; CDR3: CSVTGRLNYGYTF
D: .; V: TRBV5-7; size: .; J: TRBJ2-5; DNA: TGTGCCAGCAGCTTGCCAGCGGACCGTTTAGGGGAGACCCAGTACTTC; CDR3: CASSLPADRLGETQYF
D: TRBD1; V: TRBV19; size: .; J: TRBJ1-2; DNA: TGTGCCAGTAGGGCGGGACAGGCAGTTAACTATGGCTACACCTTC; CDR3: CASRAGQAVNYGYTF
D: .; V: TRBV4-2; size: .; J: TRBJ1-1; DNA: TGTGCCAGCAGCCAAGTTAGGACAGCAAACACTGAAGCTTTCTTT; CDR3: CASSQVRTANTEAFF
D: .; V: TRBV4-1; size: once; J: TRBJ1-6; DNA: TGCGCCAGCAGCCATCAGGAGCAGGGGAATTCACCCCTCCACTTT; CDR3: CASSHQEQGNSPLHF
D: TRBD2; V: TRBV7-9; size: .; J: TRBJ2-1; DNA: TGTGCCAGCAGCTTAATCCTCGGGACTAGCGATCTTGAGCAGTTCTTC; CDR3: CASSLILGTSDLEQFF
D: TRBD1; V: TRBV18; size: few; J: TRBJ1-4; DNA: TGTGCCAGCTCACTGAGACAGGGAACTAATGAAAAACTGTTTTTT; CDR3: CASSLRQGTNEKLFF
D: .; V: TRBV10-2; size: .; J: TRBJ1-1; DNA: TGCGCCAGCAGTCCCAACAGGGTTAATGAAGCTTTCTTT; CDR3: CASSPNRVNEAFF
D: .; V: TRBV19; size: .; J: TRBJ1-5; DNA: TGTGCCAGTAGTATCCTTTCTTCTGCTGAGGGTCAGCCCCAGCATTTT; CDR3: CASSILSSAEGQPQHF